The present entry profiles one T cell receptor beta chain with its context. What it binds is not known. The source of the sample is a study of blood T cells in healthy people across ages. For the second PCR, which ran for roughly 6 to 12 cycles, a sample-barcoded 5' primer and a J-beta primer mix were used. Each cDNA molecule received a tag from a template-switch adaptor that had 12 random nucleotides. TCRdb fed the 5' RACE reads into MiXCR, producing one record per CDR3 protein. This sample yields hundreds of thousands of distinct CDR3 sequences, of which around half are seen a single time; roughly 34% belongs to the top ten. Points from the study as a whole: Changes seen in expanded clonotypes were possibly confounded by donor CMV status left unknown. Long-lived donors carried more naive CD4+ cells and greater diversity than aged donors.

The CDR3 contains 15 residues. Trimming left V 1 base short and J 7 bases short, with 14 bases between. Germline V gives CDR1 SEHNR, CDR2 FQNEAQ (reference sequence). The receptor was derived from a woman in her fifties or sixties in good health. Sequencing was performed on blood. V usage is TRBV7-9 and J usage is TRBJ2-4; possible D gene TRBD1, 6 bases. The CDR3 DNA reads as TGTGCCAGCAGCTTAGTGAGGGGGAGTTGGAACATTCAGTACTTC. It codes for CASSLVRGSWNIQYF.